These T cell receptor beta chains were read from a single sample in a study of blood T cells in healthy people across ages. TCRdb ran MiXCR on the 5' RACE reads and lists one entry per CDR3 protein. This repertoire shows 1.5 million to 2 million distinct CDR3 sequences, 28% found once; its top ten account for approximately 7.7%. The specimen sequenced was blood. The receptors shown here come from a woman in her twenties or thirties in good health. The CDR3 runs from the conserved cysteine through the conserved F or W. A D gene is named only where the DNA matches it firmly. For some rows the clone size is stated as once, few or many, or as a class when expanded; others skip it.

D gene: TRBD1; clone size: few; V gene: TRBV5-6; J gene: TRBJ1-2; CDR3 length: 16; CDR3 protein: CASSLRSDRGYYGYTF; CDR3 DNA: TGTGCCAGCAGCTTAAGGTCGGACAGGGGCTACTATGGCTACACCTTC
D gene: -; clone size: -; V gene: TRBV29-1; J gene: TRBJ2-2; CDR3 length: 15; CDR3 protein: CSVGMAGADTGELFF; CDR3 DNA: TGCAGCGTTGGAATGGCAGGGGCGGACACCGGGGAGCTGTTTTTT
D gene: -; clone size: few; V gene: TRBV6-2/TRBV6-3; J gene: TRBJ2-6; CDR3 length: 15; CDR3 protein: CASSYSGTGANVLTF; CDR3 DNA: TGTGCCAGCAGTTACTCGGGTACTGGGGCCAACGTCCTGACTTTC
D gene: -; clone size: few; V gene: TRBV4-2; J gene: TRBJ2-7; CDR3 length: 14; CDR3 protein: CASSQVAVSYEQYF; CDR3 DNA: TGTGCCAGCAGCCAGGTAGCGGTCTCCTACGAGCAGTACTTC
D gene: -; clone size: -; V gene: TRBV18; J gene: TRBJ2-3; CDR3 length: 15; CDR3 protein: CASSPNLARTDTQYF; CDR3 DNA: TGTGCCAGCTCACCGAATTTGGCTCGCACAGATACGCAGTATTTT
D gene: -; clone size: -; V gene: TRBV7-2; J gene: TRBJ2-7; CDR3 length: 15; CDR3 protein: CAGSFAARNYNEQYF; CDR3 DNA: TGTGCCGGCAGCTTCGCGGCTCGAAACTACAATGAGCAGTACTTC
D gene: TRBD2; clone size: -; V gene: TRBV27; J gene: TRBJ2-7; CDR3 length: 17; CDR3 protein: CASSSIGGLAGGYEQYF; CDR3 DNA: TGTGCCAGCAGTTCGATTGGGGGACTAGCGGGAGGTTACGAGCAGTACTTC
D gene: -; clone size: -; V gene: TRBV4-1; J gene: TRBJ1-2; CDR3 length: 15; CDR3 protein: CASSLYPRDHYGYTF; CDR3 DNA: TGCGCCAGCAGCCTGTACCCTCGGGATCACTATGGCTACACCTTC
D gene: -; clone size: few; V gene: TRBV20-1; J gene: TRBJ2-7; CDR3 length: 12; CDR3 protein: CSASQGGDEQYF; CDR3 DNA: TGCAGTGCTAGCCAAGGTGGGGACGAGCAGTACTTC
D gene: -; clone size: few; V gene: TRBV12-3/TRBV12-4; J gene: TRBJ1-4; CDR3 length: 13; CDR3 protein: CASRGGDAEKLFF; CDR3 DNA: TGTGCCAGCAGGGGAGGGGATGCTGAAAAACTGTTTTTT
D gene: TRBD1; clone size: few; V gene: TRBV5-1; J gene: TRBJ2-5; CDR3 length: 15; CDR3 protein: CASSSTGAHQETQYF; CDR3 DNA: TGCGCCAGCAGCTCAACAGGGGCCCACCAAGAGACCCAGTACTTC
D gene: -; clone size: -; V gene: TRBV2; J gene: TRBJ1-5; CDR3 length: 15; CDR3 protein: CASSEGRPINQPQHF; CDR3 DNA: TGTGCCAGCAGTGAGGGACGGCCGATCAATCAGCCCCAGCATTTT
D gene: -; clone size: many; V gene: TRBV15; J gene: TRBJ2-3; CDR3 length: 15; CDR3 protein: CATSRDQAKAHTQYF; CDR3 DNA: TGTGCCACCAGCAGAGACCAGGCCAAGGCTCATACGCAGTATTTT
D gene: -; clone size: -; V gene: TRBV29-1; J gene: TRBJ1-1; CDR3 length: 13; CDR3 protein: CSVLGLTNTEAFF; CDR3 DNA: TGCAGCGTCCTCGGACTGACGAACACTGAAGCTTTCTTT
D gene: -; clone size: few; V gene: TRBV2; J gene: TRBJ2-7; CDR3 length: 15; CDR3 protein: CASSQRTAFSYEQYF; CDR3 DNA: TGTGCCAGCAGTCAAAGGACAGCCTTCTCCTACGAGCAGTACTTC
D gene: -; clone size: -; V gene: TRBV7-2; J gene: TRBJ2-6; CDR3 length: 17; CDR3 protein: CASSLGFRSSGANVLTF; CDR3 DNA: TGTGCCAGCAGCTTAGGGTTTCGGAGCTCTGGGGCCAACGTCCTGACTTTC
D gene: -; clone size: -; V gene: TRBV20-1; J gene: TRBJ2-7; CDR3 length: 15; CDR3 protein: CSARQRASASYEQYF; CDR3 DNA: TGCAGTGCTAGGCAGCGGGCTAGCGCCAGCTACGAGCAGTACTTC
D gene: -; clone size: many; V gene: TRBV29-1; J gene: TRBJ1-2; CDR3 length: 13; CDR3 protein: CSVGGGANYGYTF; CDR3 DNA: TGCAGCGTTGGGGGGGGAGCTAACTATGGCTACACCTTC
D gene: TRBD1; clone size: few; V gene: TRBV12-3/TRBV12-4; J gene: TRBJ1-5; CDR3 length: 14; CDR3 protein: CASSKGQREQPQHF; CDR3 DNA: TGTGCCAGCAGCAAGGGACAGAGAGAGCAGCCCCAGCATTTT
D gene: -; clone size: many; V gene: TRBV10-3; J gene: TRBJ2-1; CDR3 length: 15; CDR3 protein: CAIATSGRRANEQFF; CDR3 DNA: TGTGCCATCGCCACGAGTGGGAGGAGGGCGAATGAGCAGTTCTTC
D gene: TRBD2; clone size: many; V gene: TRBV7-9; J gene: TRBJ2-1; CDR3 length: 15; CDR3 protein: CASSLGLAGFNEQFF; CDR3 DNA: TGTGCCAGCAGCTTAGGACTAGCGGGTTTCAATGAGCAGTTCTTC
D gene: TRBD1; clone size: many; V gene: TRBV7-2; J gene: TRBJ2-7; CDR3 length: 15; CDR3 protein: CASSPVGTDPWEQYF; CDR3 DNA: TGTGCCAGCAGCCCCGTCGGGACAGACCCTTGGGAGCAGTACTTC
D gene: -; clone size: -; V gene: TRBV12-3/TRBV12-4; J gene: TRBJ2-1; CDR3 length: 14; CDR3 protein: CASSRQSIGGEQFF; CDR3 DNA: TGTGCCAGCAGTAGACAGAGCATTGGGGGTGAGCAGTTCTTC
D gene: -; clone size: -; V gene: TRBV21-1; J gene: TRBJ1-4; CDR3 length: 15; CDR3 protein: CASHHPQATNEKLFF; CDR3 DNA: TGTGCCAGCCACCATCCACAGGCAACTAATGAAAAACTGTTTTTT
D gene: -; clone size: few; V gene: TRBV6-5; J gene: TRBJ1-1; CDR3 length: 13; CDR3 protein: CASSYFQYTEAFF; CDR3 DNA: TGTGCCAGCAGTTACTTTCAGTACACTGAAGCTTTCTTT
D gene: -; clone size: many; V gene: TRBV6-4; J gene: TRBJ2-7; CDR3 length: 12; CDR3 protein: CASSKEGYEQYF; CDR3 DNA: TGTGCCAGCAGTAAAGAGGGCTACGAGCAGTACTTC
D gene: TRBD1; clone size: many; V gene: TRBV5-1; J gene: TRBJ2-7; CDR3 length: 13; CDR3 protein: CASSLGQNYEQYF; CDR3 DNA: TGTGCCAGCAGCTTGGGACAGAACTACGAGCAGTACTTC
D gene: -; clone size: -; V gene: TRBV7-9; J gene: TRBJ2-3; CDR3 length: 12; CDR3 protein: CASSSRDPTQYF; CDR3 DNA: TGTGCCAGCAGCTCGCGGGATCCTACGCAGTATTTT
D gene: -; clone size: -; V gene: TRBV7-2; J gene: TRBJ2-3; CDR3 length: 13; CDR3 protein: CASSRPPGDTQYF; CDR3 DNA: TGTGCCAGCAGCCGACCCCCCGGCGATACGCAGTATTTT
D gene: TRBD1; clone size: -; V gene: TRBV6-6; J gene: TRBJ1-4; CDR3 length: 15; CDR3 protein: CASSSTGDAEEKLFF; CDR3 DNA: TGTGCCAGCAGTTCTACAGGGGACGCGGAGGAAAAACTGTTTTTT